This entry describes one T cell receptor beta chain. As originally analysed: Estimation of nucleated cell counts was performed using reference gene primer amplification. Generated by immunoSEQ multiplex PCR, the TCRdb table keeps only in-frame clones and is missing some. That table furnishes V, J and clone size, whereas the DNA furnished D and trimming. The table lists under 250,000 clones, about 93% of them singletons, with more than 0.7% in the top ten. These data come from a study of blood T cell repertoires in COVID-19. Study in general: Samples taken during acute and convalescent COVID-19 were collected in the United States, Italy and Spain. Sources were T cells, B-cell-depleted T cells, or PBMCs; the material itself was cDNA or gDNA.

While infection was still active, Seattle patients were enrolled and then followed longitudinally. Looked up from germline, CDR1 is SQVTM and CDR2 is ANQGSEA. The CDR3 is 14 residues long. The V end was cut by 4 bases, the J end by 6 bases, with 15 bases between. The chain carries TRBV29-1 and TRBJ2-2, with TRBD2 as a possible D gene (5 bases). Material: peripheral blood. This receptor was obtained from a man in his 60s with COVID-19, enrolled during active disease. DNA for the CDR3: TGCAGCGTTGCAGATACCGGGGAACCCGGGGAGCTGTTTTTT. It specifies CSVADTGEPGELFF.